What follows are 32 T cell receptor beta chains derived from one specimen sequenced in a study of T cell responses to AZD1222 COVID-19 vaccine listed by TCRdb under 2021. Interpreted using the paper, the time point label stands for: baseline before first vaccination. The receptor library was made with the immunoSEQ multiplex PCR assay. In its TCRdb copy, this immuneACCESS table keeps in-frame sequences only and misses some clones. Where compared with another copy, unresolved V genes explain less than half of these, and the others have no known cause. This sample comprises roughly 98,000 clones, approximately 90% of them detected only once. Of the sample, roughly 12% is held by the ten largest clones. The sequenced sample was peripheral blood, obtained on day 0 of AZD1222 vaccination. These receptors originate from an adult in good health.

CDR3 DNA sequence: TGTGCCAGCAGGCCGGGACTAGCGGGAGGCTACAATGAGCAGTTCTTC. It is translated as CASRPGLAGGYNEQFF. V gene TRBV28 combines with J gene TRBJ2-1, with 15 nucleotides matching TRBD2. The germline gives CDR1 MDHEN, CDR2 SYDVKM. The CDR3 length is 16 residues. Trimming took 6 bases from V and 3 from J; bases not matched to a gene: 3.

The genes are TRBV19 and TRBJ2-5, with 7 bases identical to TRBD1. This CDR3 contains 14 residues. Germline V CDR1 and CDR2: LNHDA, SQIVND (reference sequence). V dropped 6 bases and J dropped 4; count of bases not matched to a gene: 8. The DNA of the CDR3 is TGTGCCAGTAGCCCTGACAGGGAACGAGAGACCCAGTACTTC. It codes for CASSPDRERETQYF. The entire variable domain, with the rest obtained from reference TRBV19 and TRBJ2-5, is as follows: DGGITQSPKYLFRKEGQNVTLSCEQNLNHDAMYWYRQDPGQGLRLIYYSQIVNDFQKGDIAEGYSVSREKKESFPLTVTSAQKNPTAFYLCASSPDRERETQYFGPGTRLLVL.

The chain is built from TRBV24-1 and TRBJ1-2; D is perhaps TRBD1 (5 bases). The CDR3 spans 13 residues. With 2 bases removed from V and 6 bases from J, the gap between germline ends came to 9 bases. Germline assignment: CDR1 KGHDR and CDR2 SFDVKD. For the CDR3, the DNA is TGTGCCACCAGTGATTCAGGGATCAATGGCTACACCTTC. Amino acid sequence: CATSDSGINGYTF.

The chain combines TRBV6-5 with TRBJ1-6; the D is unclear. Trimming cost V 7 bases and J 4 bases, with 11 bases left between them. The CDR3 runs 14 residues. Germline CDR1 MNHEY, CDR2 SVGAGI. Here the CDR3 DNA reads TGTGCCAGCATGAGATCATATTATAATTCACCCCTCCACTTT. This gives the protein CASMRSYYNSPLHF.

The rearrangement links TRBV6-2 or TRBV6-3 to TRBJ1-3; D is undetermined. Germline CDR1 is MNHEY and CDR2 is SVGEGT. This CDR3 has 14 residues. V lost 6 bases and J lost 4, with 13 bases in between. CDR3 nucleotide sequence: TGTGCCAGCAGCCTCCCCGCAGGAGGAAACACCATATATTTT. It codes for CASSLPAGGNTIYF.

V gene TRBV4-2 combines with J gene TRBJ2-5, with 8 bases fitting TRBD2. In germline, CDR1 is LGHNA, CDR2 YNFKEQ. The length of the CDR3 is 16 residues. With 4 bases clipped from V and 2 bases from J, the junction kept 9 bases outside the gene matches. Here the CDR3 DNA reads TGTGCCAGCAGCCTAAATAGCGGGGACACTCAAGAGACCCAGTACTTC. It encodes CASSLNSGDTQETQYF.

The chain has TRBV27 and TRBJ1-1; D ambiguous. Per germline, CDR1 MNHEY and CDR2 SMNVEV (reference sequence). The CDR3 contains 15 residues. V shed 3 bases and J shed 1 base, with 12 bases lying between them. CDR3: CASSLFWGANTEAFF. As DNA, the CDR3 is TGTGCCAGCAGTTTGTTTTGGGGAGCGAACACTGAAGCTTTCTTT.

This clone is a singleton in its sample. V is TRBV28 and J is TRBJ2-6; 8 bases are a match to TRBD2. CDR1 MDHEN and CDR2 SYDVKM come from the germline V gene. The CDR3 length is 15 residues. Trimming at V came to 5 bases and at J to 5 bases, leaving 5 bases not matched to a gene. This CDR3 is CASSSSGSWANVLTF. CDR3 coding DNA: TGTGCCAGCAGTAGCAGCGGGAGCTGGGCCAACGTCCTGACTTTC. Full variable domain (rest looked up from reference TRBV28 and TRBJ2-6): DVKVTQSSRYLVKRTGEKVFLECVQDMDHENMFWYRQDPGLGLRLIYFSYDVKMKEKGDIPEGYSVSREKKERFSLILESASTNQTSMYLCASSSSGSWANVLTFGAGSRLTVL.

CDR3 sequence reads: CATSTGGRSSYGYTF. The CDR3 nucleotides read TGTGCCACCAGTACTGGCGGTAGGAGCAGCTATGGCTACACCTTC. V usage is TRBV19 and J usage is TRBJ1-2; D remains unclear. With 10 bases removed from V and 4 bases from J, the gap between germline ends came to 22 bases. The CDR3 runs to 15 residues. Germline V gene sequence: CDR1 LNHDA, CDR2 SQIVND (reference sequence).

CDR3 region: CASSIEASSYNEQFF. The CDR3, as DNA: TGTGCCAGTAGTATAGAGGCGAGCTCCTACAATGAGCAGTTCTTC. V and J are TRBV19 and TRBJ2-1; D not resolved. Germline-derived CDR1 and CDR2 are LNHDA and SQIVND (reference sequence). The CDR3 is made up of 15 amino acids. Trimming cost V 0 bases and J 0 bases, with 6 bases left between them.

In this sample, this clone turned up once. This chain joins TRBV19 and TRBJ2-3; D is possibly TRBD2 (5 bases). With 7 bases removed from V and 4 bases from J, the gap between germline ends came to 18 bases. The CDR3 loop spans 15 amino acids. Germline V gives CDR1 LNHDA, CDR2 SQIVND (reference sequence). The CDR3 nucleotides read TGTGCCAGTACCAAACTAGGTGCTACCTCAGATACGCAGTATTTT. Residues: CASTKLGATSDTQYF.

This chain's CDR3 is CASNQGRNTIYF. The CDR3 coding sequence is TGTGCCAGCAACCAGGGGCGAAACACCATATATTTT. The chain combines TRBV2 with TRBJ1-3; D possibly corresponds to TRBD1 (6 bases). V lost 7 bases and J 5 bases, leaving 9 bases between the germline ends. CDR1 is SNHLY, CDR2 FYNNEI, per germline. The CDR3 totals 12 residues.

V is TRBV3-1 (or the pseudogene TRBV3-2) and J is TRBJ1-2; 7 bases map to TRBD1. With 1 base clipped from V and 4 bases from J, the junction kept 6 bases outside the gene matches. Germline V gives CDR1 LGHDT, CDR2 YNNKEL (reference sequence). This CDR3 region has 15 residues. The CDR3 spells CASSQVYRGAYGYTF. The CDR3 DNA reads TGTGCCAGCAGCCAAGTTTACAGGGGAGCCTATGGCTACACCTTC.

The genes are TRBV7-9 and TRBJ1-2; D possibly corresponds to TRBD1 (5 bases). This CDR3 has 13 residues. Looked up from germline, CDR1 is SEHNR and CDR2 is FQNEAQ (reference sequence). V lost 8 bases and J 6 bases, leaving 16 bases between the germline ends. The CDR3 nucleotides read TGTGCCAGCGGCCAGGGATATCTTGATGGCTACACCTTC. This translates into CASGQGYLDGYTF. The full variable domain, rest sourced from reference TRBV7-9 and TRBJ1-2, is DTGVSQNPRHKITKRGQNVTFRCDPISEHNRLYWYRQTLGQGPEFLTYFQNEAQLEKSRLLSDRFSAERPKGSFSTLEIQRTEQGDSAMYLCASGQGYLDGYTFGSGTRLTVV.

The genes are TRBV18 and TRBJ1-1; D call uncertain. The CDR3 has 13 residues. Germline lookup yields CDR1 KGHSH and CDR2 LQKENI. V shed 2 bases and J shed 1 base, with 5 bases lying between them. The CDR3 DNA is TGTGCCAGCTCACCATGGAGGAACACTGAAGCTTTCTTT. Its protein is CASSPWRNTEAFF.

The chain joins TRBV7-9 to TRBJ2-2, with D uncertain. Trimming stripped 6 bases from V and 4 bases from J, with 9 bases between. The CDR3 runs 13 residues. CDR1 and CDR2 (germline): SEHNR, FQNEAQ (reference sequence). CDR3 nucleotide sequence: TGTGCCAGCAGACAACTCGTCACCGGGGAGCTGTTTTTT. Encoded protein: CASRQLVTGELFF.

The chain carries TRBV6-5 and TRBJ1-5; possible D gene TRBD1, 6 bases. Germline assignment: CDR1 MNHEY and CDR2 SVGAGI. Trimming left V 7 bases short and J 1 base short, with 8 bases between. CDR3 length: 13 residues. The CDR3 reads CASTQGSNQPQHF. CDR3 sequence (DNA): TGTGCCAGCACGCAGGGGAGCAATCAGCCCCAGCATTTT.

The chain joins TRBV13 to TRBJ1-1, with D unresolved. The CDR3 is 14 residues long. Trimming stripped 2 bases from V and 1 base from J, with 8 bases between. Germline V gene lookup returns CDR1 PRHDT and CDR2 FYEKMQ (reference sequence). CDR3: CASSLPTENTEAFF. The DNA of the CDR3 is TGTGCCAGCAGCTTACCAACAGAGAACACTGAAGCTTTCTTT.

V is TRBV3-1 (or the pseudogene TRBV3-2) and J is TRBJ1-2; D remains ambiguous. Trimming left V 0 bases short and J 2 bases short, with 10 bases between. Germline CDR1 is LGHDT and CDR2 is YNNKEL (reference sequence). The CDR3 has 15 residues. This chain's CDR3 is CASSQEIGTNYGYTF. In DNA form, the CDR3 reads TGTGCCAGCAGCCAAGAGATAGGTACAAACTATGGCTACACCTTC.

The chain's CDR3 is CSVRPGTSVDEQFF. The CDR3 DNA reads as TGCAGCGTCCGTCCCGGGACTAGTGTCGATGAGCAGTTCTTC. This rearrangement joins TRBV29-1 to TRBJ2-1; 8 bases line up with TRBD2. The V segment lost 6 bases and the J segment 8 bases; nucleotides outside the gene matches: 12. The CDR3 sequence is 14 residues long. CDR1 and CDR2 from the germline V gene are SQVTM and ANQGSEA.

The chain combines TRBV9 with TRBJ2-3; TRBD2 agrees at 12 bases. Germline V CDR1 and CDR2: SGDLS, YYNGEE. This CDR3 has 16 residues. V shed 3 bases and J 2 bases; nucleotides not matched to a gene: 4. The CDR3 is CASSALAGGPTDTQYF. CDR3 nucleotides: TGTGCCAGCAGCGCCCTAGCGGGGGGGCCCACAGATACGCAGTATTTT. Full variable domain (missing parts from reference TRBV9 and TRBJ2-3): DSGVTQTPKHLITATGQRVTLRCSPRSGDLSVYWYQQSLDQGLQFLIQYYNGEERAKGNILERFSAQQFPDLHSELNLSSLELGDSALYFCASSALAGGPTDTQYFGPGTRLTVL.

This clone came up once. V and J are TRBV6-2 or TRBV6-3 and TRBJ2-7; 9 nucleotides agree with TRBD2. Germline loops: CDR1 MNHEY, CDR2 SVGEGT. V dropped 0 bases and J dropped 1; count of bases not matched to a gene: 1. There are 15 residues in the CDR3. CDR3 DNA: TGTGCCAGCAGTTACTCGCGGGGGGGTTCCTACGAGCAGTACTTC. It translates to CASSYSRGGSYEQYF.

The chain has TRBV18 and TRBJ2-7, with TRBD1 matching 9 bases. This CDR3 contains 15 residues. CDR1 is KGHSH and CDR2 is LQKENI in the germline V gene. J lost 4 bases, V lost 6 bases, and 10 bases had no gene match. CDR3 coding DNA: TGTGCCAGCTCCCACACCGGGACAGGGAAATACGAGCAGTACTTC. It translates to CASSHTGTGKYEQYF.

The chain is built from TRBV11-3 and TRBJ2-1; D might be TRBD2 (8 bases). Trimming took 4 bases from V and 10 from J, leaving 17 bases between them. CDR1 SGHNT and CDR2 YENEEA come from the germline V gene. CDR3 length equals 14 residues. The CDR3 DNA reads as TGTGCCAGCAGCTCTCAACAGGGGACTAGGGAGCAGTTCTTC. This sequence encodes CASSSQQGTREQFF.

The gene calls are TRBV9 and TRBJ1-1, with D unclear. V lost 0 bases, J lost 1 base, and 10 bases lay in between. The CDR3 runs 15 residues. Germline CDR1 is SGDLS and CDR2 is YYNGEE. In nucleotides, the CDR3 is TGTGCCAGCAGCGTAGTCTCGTTTGGGAACACTGAAGCTTTCTTT. Translating it yields CASSVVSFGNTEAFF.

This chain uses TRBV7-8 with TRBJ1-5, with a weak D call TRBD1 (5 bases). The germline V and J ends were trimmed by 1 base and 8 bases, with 12 bases remaining between them. CDR3 length equals 14 residues. The germline CDR1 and CDR2 sequences are SGHVS and FQNEAQ. The CDR3 DNA reads TGTGCCAGCAGCTTAGGCGGGGGTAGGAAGCCCCAGCATTTT. Amino acid sequence: CASSLGGGRKPQHF.

V usage is TRBV7-2 and J usage is TRBJ1-1; TRBD1 agrees at 8 bases. Trimming took 2 bases from V and 12 from J; bases not matched to a gene: 14. Germline V gene data show CDR1 as SGHTA and CDR2 as FQGNSA. The CDR3 extends over 15 amino acids. The CDR3 nucleotides read TGTGCCAGCAGCTTATCGGGCCAGAGACAGGGGTTATCTTTCTTT. Protein: CASSLSGQRQGLSFF.

The chain recombines TRBV3-1 (or the pseudogene TRBV3-2) with TRBJ1-6; unclear D gene. Trimming stripped 2 bases from V and 7 bases from J, with 12 bases between. CDR1 LGHDT and CDR2 YNNKEL come from the germline V gene (reference sequence). The CDR3 is made up of 15 amino acids. Here the CDR3 DNA reads TGTGCCAGCAGCCAAATCGCGGGAGGGAATTCACCCCTCCACTTT. Translating it yields CASSQIAGGNSPLHF.

This sequence joins TRBV6-5 and TRBJ2-3; 12 nucleotides align to TRBD1. This CDR3 has 15 amino acids. J lost 4 bases, V lost 4 bases, and 3 bases had no gene match. The germline CDR1 and CDR2 sequences are MNHEY and SVGAGI. CDR3 in amino acids: CASSSGTGGADTQYF. The DNA for the CDR3 is TGTGCCAGCAGTTCCGGGACAGGGGGCGCAGATACGCAGTATTTT.

This rearrangement joins TRBV6-4 to TRBJ2-6; D gene ambiguous. The CDR3 sequence is 14 residues long. The ends were cut back, 3 bases at V and 4 bases at J, with 7 bases in the middle. The germline V gene encodes CDR1 MRHNA and CDR2 SNTAGT. The CDR3 loop reads CASSDRSGANVLTF. The CDR3 DNA is TGTGCCAGCAGTGATAGGTCGGGGGCCAACGTCCTGACTTTC.

The chain carries TRBV9 and TRBJ2-2, with 8 bases aligning to TRBD2. Trimming at V came to 0 bases and at J to 2 bases, leaving 6 bases not matched to a gene. Germline CDR1 reads SGDLS; CDR2 reads YYNGEE. CDR3 length: 17 amino acids. The CDR3 bases are TGTGCCAGCAGCGTAGCGGCTAGCGGGTATAACACCGGGGAGCTGTTTTTT. Protein: CASSVAASGYNTGELFF.

The chain employs TRBV7-3 and TRBJ2-3, with a weak D call TRBD1 (5 bases). CDR1 and CDR2 (germline): SGHTA, FQGTGA. Deletions cut 2 bases from V and 6 bases from J, with 9 bases between. The CDR3 is 13 amino acids. CDR3 loop: CASSLDSRDTQYF. The CDR3 coding sequence is TGTGCCAGCAGCTTAGACAGTCGGGATACGCAGTATTTT.